A single sample gave rise to the 16 T cell receptor beta chains below, sequenced in a study of T cell responses to AZD1222 COVID-19 vaccine. The method was immunoSEQ multiplex PCR; TCRdb's version includes in-frame clones alone and lacks a portion of them. The sample carries more than 95,000 clones, about nine tenths recorded once. This specimen consisted of peripheral blood, obtained on day 0 of AZD1222 vaccination. Receptors originate from an adult in good health.

This clone came up once. The rearrangement joins TRBV24-1 to TRBJ1-2; possibly TRBD1 for D (6 bases). V shed 1 base and J shed 3 bases, with 8 bases lying between them. The CDR3 runs to 14 residues. Per the germline V gene, CDR1 is KGHDR and CDR2 is SFDVKD. Here the CDR3 DNA reads TGTGCCACCAGTGATTTACAGGGTGACTATGGCTACACCTTC. Amino acids: CATSDLQGDYGYTF.

This clone was counted between two and nine times. J is TRBJ1-6 and V is TRBV7-9; a weak D match, TRBD1 (5 bases). Germline V gene data show CDR1 as SEHNR and CDR2 as FQNEAQ (reference sequence). Trimming took off 3 bases at V and 9 bases at J, with 12 bases between the two ends. The CDR3 loop spans 14 amino acids. CDR3 protein: CASSLGQVFSPLHF. For the CDR3, the DNA is TGTGCCAGCAGCTTGGGGCAGGTTTTTTCACCCCTCCACTTT.

This chain connects TRBV5-1 to TRBJ1-2, with TRBD1 as a possible D gene (6 bases). Germline V gene sequence: CDR1 SGHRS, CDR2 YFSETQ. The V end lost 7 bases, the J end lost 4 bases, and 17 bases lay between the germline ends. The CDR3 runs 14 residues. Here the CDR3 DNA reads TGCGCCAGCGGGTATGAGGGGGAAGGCTATGGCTACACCTTC. This sequence encodes CASGYEGEGYGYTF.

The genes are TRBV4-1 and TRBJ1-6; the D is unclear. The V gene lost 3 bases and the J gene lost 7 bases, with 10 bases spanning the gap. The CDR3 is 14 residues long. Germline CDR1 is MGHRA and CDR2 is YSYEKL. The CDR3 reads CASSQGILNSPLHF. In DNA form, the CDR3 reads TGCGCCAGCAGCCAGGGCATTTTGAATTCACCCCTCCACTTT.

The chain joins TRBV5-4 to TRBJ2-4, with 14 bases aligning to TRBD2. The V gene's germline CDR1 is SGHNT and CDR2 YYREEE (reference sequence). The CDR3 runs 17 residues. V lost 4 bases to trimming and J lost 2 bases; unmatched junction nucleotides: 5. This CDR3 reads CASSTGTSGSSKNIQYF. CDR3 DNA: TGTGCCAGCAGCACCGGGACTAGCGGGAGTTCCAAAAACATTCAGTACTTC.

This chain uses TRBV7-2 with TRBJ1-3; a possible D gene is TRBD1 (5 bases). V was pared by 5 bases and J by 0 bases, with 11 bases between. The CDR3 totals 15 residues. Looked up from germline, CDR1 is SGHTA and CDR2 is FQGNSA. In DNA form, the CDR3 reads TGTGCCAGCAGCCCACTTGGGGGCTCTGGAAACACCATATATTTT. Translation gives CASSPLGGSGNTIYF.

The gene calls are TRBV7-2 and TRBJ2-7; 12 bases align to TRBD2. The CDR3 length is 16 residues. J lost 4 bases, V lost 1 base, and 5 bases had no gene match. Germline CDR1 SGHTA, CDR2 FQGNSA. The CDR3: CASSLDRTSGMYEQYF. Here the CDR3 DNA reads TGTGCCAGCAGCTTAGATAGGACTAGCGGGATGTACGAGCAGTACTTC.

The chain combines TRBV5-1 with TRBJ1-4, with TRBD1 matching over 7 bases. This CDR3 has 15 residues. Germline-derived CDR1 and CDR2 are SGHRS and YFSETQ. With 4 bases clipped from V and 4 bases from J, the junction kept 7 bases outside the gene matches. CDR3 amino acids: CASSMGQPDNEKLFF. For the CDR3, the DNA is TGCGCCAGCAGCATGGGACAGCCTGATAATGAAAAACTGTTTTTT. The whole variable domain, filled in from reference TRBV5-1 and TRBJ1-4, reads KAGVTQTPRYLIKTRGQQVTLSCSPISGHRSVSWYQQTPGQGLQFLFEYFSETQRNKGNFPGRFSGRQFSNSRSEMNVSTLELGDSALYLCASSMGQPDNEKLFFGSGTQLSVL.

Only one count was recorded for this clone. This rearrangement joins TRBV3-1 (or the pseudogene TRBV3-2) to TRBJ2-7; D is unresolved. CDR1 is LGHDT, CDR2 YNNKEL, per germline (reference sequence). This CDR3 region has 14 residues. V was clipped by 0 bases and J by 0 bases, with 6 bases between them. The DNA for the CDR3 is TGTGCCAGCAGCCAAGATCCTAGCTCCTACGAGCAGTACTTC. Amino acid sequence: CASSQDPSSYEQYF.

V gene TRBV19 combines with J gene TRBJ2-7; D possibly corresponds to TRBD2 (5 bases). Trimming removed 0 bases from V and 0 bases from J, with 12 bases in between. Looked up from germline, CDR1 is LNHDA and CDR2 is SQIVND (reference sequence). This CDR3 has 16 amino acids. As DNA, the CDR3 is TGTGCCAGTAGTATAGATGAGGGAAGGAGCTCCTACGAGCAGTACTTC. Its protein product is CASSIDEGRSSYEQYF.

The chain links TRBV27 to TRBJ1-5; the D is unclear. The length of the CDR3 is 15 residues. Germline V gene sequence: CDR1 MNHEY, CDR2 SMNVEV (reference sequence). Trimming cost V 1 base and J 1 base, with 8 bases left between them. In DNA, the CDR3 is TGTGCCAGCAGTTTATACGCAGGCAGCAATCAGCCCCAGCATTTT. It is translated as CASSLYAGSNQPQHF.

The chain has TRBV7-2 and TRBJ2-1; TRBD2 might be the D (5 bases). CDR1 is SGHTA, CDR2 FQGNSA, per germline. With 6 bases removed from V and 1 base from J, the gap between germline ends came to 7 bases. This CDR3 region has 13 residues. In nucleotides, the CDR3 is TGTGCCAGCAGTCCGGGGTCCTACAATGAGCAGTTCTTC. Translating gives CASSPGSYNEQFF.

The chain recombines TRBV19 with TRBJ1-5; TRBD1 might be the D (5 bases). Germline CDR1 is LNHDA and CDR2 is SQIVND (reference sequence). V was pared by 10 bases and J by 1 base, with 11 bases between. CDR3 size: 13 residues. The CDR3 protein is CATTGTSNQPQHF. CDR3 bases: TGTGCCACTACGGGGACCAGCAATCAGCCCCAGCATTTT. The full variable domain, completed using reference TRBV19 and TRBJ1-5, is DGGITQSPKYLFRKEGQNVTLSCEQNLNHDAMYWYRQDPGQGLRLIYYSQIVNDFQKGDIAEGYSVSREKKESFPLTVTSAQKNPTAFYLCATTGTSNQPQHFGDGTRLSIL.

V and J are TRBV7-9 and TRBJ2-4, with D maybe TRBD1 (5 bases). The CDR3 has 17 residues. Trimming left V 1 base short and J 0 bases short, with 13 bases between. Germline CDR1 is SEHNR and CDR2 is FQNEAQ (reference sequence). CDR3 DNA sequence: TGTGCCAGCAGCTTAGAACAGACAGCGAAAGCCAAAAACATTCAGTACTTC. Amino acid sequence: CASSLEQTAKAKNIQYF.

The rearrangement joins TRBV7-8 to TRBJ2-3; 7 nucleotides align to TRBD1. J lost 5 bases, V lost 1 base, and 12 bases had no gene match. CDR3 length equals 17 residues. Germline V gene sequence: CDR1 SGHVS, CDR2 FQNEAQ. The CDR3 DNA follows: TGTGCCAGCAGCTTAGGGGGGAGTAGGGGGCCCAAAGATACGCAGTATTTT. This sequence encodes CASSLGGSRGPKDTQYF.

Only one count was recorded for this clone. The J gene is TRBJ2-5, the V gene TRBV2; D remains unclear. CDR3 length equals 13 residues. V shed 1 base and J shed 7 bases, with 10 bases lying between them. Germline V gives CDR1 SNHLY, CDR2 FYNNEI. Here the CDR3 DNA reads TGTGCCAGCAGTGAAGACTCAGGCGGGACCCAGTACTTC. It is translated as CASSEDSGGTQYF.